The rows below give T cell receptor beta chains drawn from one sample of a study of CD8 T cells in ankylosing spondylitis. TCRdb fed the 5' RACE reads into MiXCR, producing one record per CDR3 protein. This repertoire shows tens of thousands of distinct CDR3 sequences, 5.5% to 7.5% found once; its top ten account for approximately 12%. The sample comprised blood, either unsorted or a sorted T cell fraction (not recorded which). These receptors were taken from a male donor with ankylosing spondylitis or in good health (not recorded which). Each CDR3 is given with its conserved first and last residue. A D gene is named only where the DNA matches it firmly. Expanded clones get a size class; other rows say once, few or many, or leave the size out.

CDR3 protein | CDR3 DNA | J gene | CDR3 length | D gene | clone size | V gene
CATSDRTGASTDTQYF | TGTGCCACCAGTGACCGGACAGGGGCCAGCACAGATACGCAGTATTTT | TRBJ2-3 | 16 | TRBD1 | many | TRBV24-1
CASSPRGAGRIAKNIQYF | TGTGCCAGCAGTCCCCGTGGAGCAGGAAGGATAGCCAAAAACATTCAGTACTTC | TRBJ2-4 | 18 | - | many | TRBV12-3/TRBV12-4
CASSTRGSDTQYF | TGTGCCAGCAGCACCCGTGGGTCAGATACGCAGTATTTT | TRBJ2-3 | 13 | - | many | TRBV5-8
CASSIDRAQETQYF | TGTGCCAGCAGCATTGACAGGGCTCAAGAGACCCAGTACTTC | TRBJ2-5 | 14 | TRBD1 | many | TRBV7-8
CASSWRSSYNEQFF | TGTGCCAGCAGTTGGCGAAGCTCCTACAATGAGCAGTTCTTC | TRBJ2-1 | 14 | - | many | TRBV2
CASSLEGQGAYGYTF | TGCGCCAGCAGCTTAGAGGGACAGGGGGCTTACGGCTACACCTTC | TRBJ1-2 | 15 | TRBD1 | many | TRBV5-1
CASSLLAIGELFF | TGTGCCAGCAGCTTGTTGGCGATCGGGGAGCTGTTTTTT | TRBJ2-2 | 13 | - | many | TRBV5-6
CASSFGDEQYF | TGTGCCAGCAGCTTTGGGGACGAGCAGTACTTC | TRBJ2-7 | 11 | - | many | TRBV7-4
CASSLAMQGINEKLFF | TGTGCCAGCAGCTTAGCGATGCAGGGGATTAATGAAAAACTGTTTTTT | TRBJ1-4 | 16 | - | - | TRBV13
CASSWDRGTEAFF | TGTGCCAGCAGTTGGGACAGGGGGACTGAAGCTTTCTTT | TRBJ1-1 | 13 | TRBD1 | few | TRBV12-3/TRBV12-4
CATSDLTGELFF | TGTGCCACCAGTGATTTGACCGGGGAGCTGTTTTTT | TRBJ2-2 | 12 | - | many | TRBV24-1
CASSLDRTYEQYF | TGCGCCAGCAGCTTGGACAGGACCTACGAGCAGTACTTC | TRBJ2-7 | 13 | - | many | TRBV5-1
CSASFSDQETQYF | TGCAGTGCTAGCTTCTCGGATCAAGAGACCCAGTACTTC | TRBJ2-5 | 13 | - | many | TRBV20-1
CASSKGSYNEQFF | TGCGCCAGCAGCAAAGGGTCCTACAATGAGCAGTTCTTC | TRBJ2-1 | 13 | - | many | TRBV10-1
CASSLYWTPNYEQYF | TGTGCCAGCAGCTTGTATTGGACCCCGAACTACGAGCAGTACTTC | TRBJ2-7 | 15 | - | many | TRBV7-2
CASSQDRGYEQYF | TGTGCCAGCAGCCAAGATCGGGGGTACGAGCAGTACTTC | TRBJ2-7 | 13 | - | many | TRBV4-2
CASSSGQGSTGELFF | TGCGCCAGCAGCTCAGGACAGGGCAGCACCGGGGAGCTGTTTTTT | TRBJ2-2 | 15 | TRBD1 | many | TRBV5-1
CSARDLANPYNEQFF | TGCAGTGCTAGAGATCTAGCCAACCCGTACAATGAGCAGTTCTTC | TRBJ2-1 | 15 | - | many | TRBV20-1
CASSQSLATETQYF | TGTGCCAGCAGCCAATCACTAGCTACAGAGACCCAGTACTTC | TRBJ2-5 | 14 | - | many | TRBV3-1
CASSFPALQRVTGELFF | TGTGCCAGCAGTTTCCCCGCCTTACAGCGGGTCACCGGGGAGCTGTTTTTT | TRBJ2-2 | 17 | - | many | TRBV6-2/TRBV6-3
CASSLSRTAGKLFF | TGTGCCAGCAGCCTCAGCAGGACTGCAGGAAAACTGTTTTTT | TRBJ1-4 | 14 | - | many | TRBV6-1
CASSLVGYEQYF | TGTGCCAGCAGCTTAGTAGGGTACGAGCAGTACTTC | TRBJ2-7 | 12 | - | many | TRBV7-9
CASSLWLGETQYF | TGTGCCAGCAGTTTATGGCTCGGAGAGACCCAGTACTTC | TRBJ2-5 | 13 | - | many | TRBV27
CASSLATAYDEQYF | TGCGCCAGCAGCTTGGCGACTGCCTACGACGAGCAGTACTTC | TRBJ2-7 | 14 | - | many | TRBV5-1
CASSVTVGNEQYF | TGTGCCAGCAGCGTGACAGTGGGCAACGAGCAGTACTTC | TRBJ2-7 | 13 | - | many | TRBV7-3
CSARSVAGSSYNEQFF | TGCAGTGCTAGGAGCGTAGCGGGTAGCTCCTACAATGAGCAGTTCTTC | TRBJ2-1 | 16 | TRBD2 | many | TRBV20-1
CATSTHGGDTQYF | TGTGCCACCAGCACCCACGGCGGGGATACGCAGTATTTT | TRBJ2-3 | 13 | - | many | TRBV15
CASSPLASGSVTGELFF | TGTGCCAGCAGCCCCTTGGCTAGCGGGAGCGTCACCGGGGAGCTGTTTTTT | TRBJ2-2 | 17 | TRBD2 | many | TRBV11-2
CASSLVPGTNEQYF | TGCGCCAGCAGCTTGGTGCCGGGTACCAACGAGCAGTACTTC | TRBJ2-7 | 14 | - | many | TRBV5-1
CASSLVSGGGLSSYNEQFF | TGCGCCAGCAGCTTGGTATCAGGGGGTGGATTGAGCTCCTACAATGAGCAGTTCTTC | TRBJ2-1 | 19 | TRBD1 | many | TRBV5-1
CASSVEVSGQQFF | TGTGCCAGCAGCGTAGAGGTTAGCGGTCAGCAGTTCTTC | TRBJ2-1 | 13 | - | many | TRBV9
CASSLGNEQFF | TGCGCCAGCAGCTTGGGGAATGAGCAGTTCTTC | TRBJ2-1 | 11 | - | many | TRBV5-1
CASSLGAGGTEAFF | TGCGCCAGCAGCTTGGGCGCAGGGGGAACTGAAGCTTTCTTT | TRBJ1-1 | 14 | TRBD1 | once | TRBV5-1